This T cell receptor (beta chain) was captured in a study of blood T cell repertoires in COVID-19. Across the study: Collection of acute and convalescent COVID-19 samples took place in the United States, Italy and Spain. In each case, the material was cDNA or gDNA derived from T cells, B-cell-depleted T cells, or PBMCs.

Per the study methods: Amplifying reference gene primers gave estimates of nucleated cell counts. The data were produced by immunoSEQ multiplex PCR, yet TCRdb's version contains in-frame clones alone and is incomplete. The V and J calls and clone size come from that table; D and trimming were worked out from the DNA. The sample lists 200,000 to 300,000 clones; roughly nine tenths were seen once. Losses at the gene ends were 2 bases for V and 0 bases for J; bases not matched to a gene: 8. The CDR3 runs to 17 residues. The germline V gene encodes CDR1 MNHEY and CDR2 SMNVEV (reference sequence). The clonotype originates from a man aged 55 to 70 who had recovered from COVID-19. The specimen was peripheral blood. The chain joins TRBV27 to TRBJ2-3, with 7 bases that match TRBD2. The CDR3 sequence is CASSLPPGGPSTDTQYF. The CDR3 coding sequence is TGTGCCAGCAGTTTACCCCCGGGGGGACCTAGCACAGATACGCAGTATTTT.